This is a list of T cell receptor beta chains from one sample in a study of CD8 T cells in Susac syndrome. Each CDR3 protein gets one entry after TCRdb re-called the immunoSEQ multiplex PCR reads with MiXCR. The sample holds some 240,000 distinct CDR3 sequences; approximately 95% are singletons and the top ten take about 0.095%. Source material: CD4+ T cells from PBMCs. Source of these receptors: a human donor with Susac syndrome. Each CDR3 is given with its conserved first and last residue. The order of the fields is V gene, J gene, D gene, CDR3 DNA, CDR3 protein. A D gene is named only where the DNA matches it firmly.

v_call: TRBV20-1
j_call: TRBJ1-2
d_call: NA
cdr3_nt: TGCAGTGCGGACCACGGGCGAAGTAGTGGCTACACCTTC
cdr3_aa: CSADHGRSSGYTF

v_call: TRBV20-1
j_call: TRBJ2-2
d_call: TRBD2
cdr3_nt: TGCAGTGCTCCCAGACTAGCGGGAGCAACCCCGAACACCGGGGAGCTGTTTTTT
cdr3_aa: CSAPRLAGATPNTGELFF

v_call: TRBV20-1
j_call: TRBJ1-1
d_call: TRBD1
cdr3_nt: TGCAGTGCTAGAGATAGACAGGGAAGGTGGGGGAACACTGAAGCTTTCTTT
cdr3_aa: CSARDRQGRWGNTEAFF

v_call: TRBV7-3
j_call: TRBJ1-1
d_call: NA
cdr3_nt: TGTGCCAGCAGCCCTACAGTTCTAGGACAGTCTGAAGCTTTCTTT
cdr3_aa: CASSPTVLGQSEAFF

v_call: TRBV4-1
j_call: TRBJ2-2
d_call: NA
cdr3_nt: TGCGCCAGCAGCCAAGTTACAGCGAACACCGGGGAGCTGTTTTTT
cdr3_aa: CASSQVTANTGELFF

v_call: TRBV11-2
j_call: TRBJ1-2
d_call: TRBD1
cdr3_nt: TGTGCCAGCAGACTAGGACAGGCAGACAACTATGGCTACACCTTC
cdr3_aa: CASRLGQADNYGYTF

v_call: TRBV11-2
j_call: TRBJ2-5
d_call: NA
cdr3_nt: TGTGCCAGCAGCTTACAGGCAGAGACCCAGTACTTC
cdr3_aa: CASSLQAETQYF

v_call: TRBV3-1
j_call: TRBJ2-5
d_call: NA
cdr3_nt: TGTGCCAGCAGCCAAGTGAGGGAGGCCCCTAGGGCCCAGTACTTC
cdr3_aa: CASSQVREAPRAQYF

v_call: TRBV6-6
j_call: TRBJ2-7
d_call: TRBD2
cdr3_nt: TGTGCCAGCAGTTACCTAGCGGGAGTCTACGAGCAGTACTTC
cdr3_aa: CASSYLAGVYEQYF

v_call: TRBV28
j_call: TRBJ2-1
d_call: NA
cdr3_nt: TGTGCCAGCGGTAGTTTCCCCATGTTTAATGAGCAGTTCTTC
cdr3_aa: CASGSFPMFNEQFF

v_call: TRBV4-1
j_call: TRBJ2-4
d_call: TRBD2
cdr3_nt: TGCGCCAGCAGCCAAGACGCGGGAGTAAAAAACATTCAGTACTTC
cdr3_aa: CASSQDAGVKNIQYF

v_call: TRBV13
j_call: TRBJ1-1
d_call: NA
cdr3_nt: TGTGCCAGCAGCCGTGGCAGGCCCCTGGGTGAAGCTTTCTTT
cdr3_aa: CASSRGRPLGEAFF

v_call: TRBV4-1
j_call: TRBJ2-3
d_call: NA
cdr3_nt: TGCGCCAGCAGCCTAGCCTCGGGGCCCACAGATACGCAGTATTTT
cdr3_aa: CASSLASGPTDTQYF

v_call: TRBV27
j_call: TRBJ2-2
d_call: NA
cdr3_nt: TGTGCCAGCAGTTTTGGGCCCATTACGAACACCGGGGAGCTGTTTTTT
cdr3_aa: CASSFGPITNTGELFF

v_call: TRBV14
j_call: TRBJ2-1
d_call: NA
cdr3_nt: TGTGCCAGCAGCCAACACGGGAATGAGCAGTTCTTC
cdr3_aa: CASSQHGNEQFF

v_call: TRBV5-1
j_call: TRBJ2-7
d_call: NA
cdr3_nt: TGCGCCAGCAGCTCGGACCGAGCACCCTACGAGCAGTACTTC
cdr3_aa: CASSSDRAPYEQYF